One and the same sample provided the 14 T cell receptor beta chains below, sequenced in a study of early T cells in non-severe SARS-CoV-2 infection. TCRdb passed the 5' RACE reads through MiXCR, listing each CDR3 protein once. The table includes around 40,000 distinct CDR3 sequences, roughly 5.7% detected once. Sequenced material: whole blood. The origin of the receptors is an adult who was a healthcare worker with PCR-confirmed SARS-CoV-2 infection or an uninfected control (not recorded which).

This clonotype has a count of ten or more. The chain joins TRBV5-4 to TRBJ2-1; 8 positions match TRBD2. This CDR3 spans 20 amino acids. V was pared by 4 bases and J by 3 bases, with 21 bases of the junction left unmatched. Germline CDR1 and CDR2: SGHNT and YYREEE (reference sequence). Written as DNA, the CDR3 is TGTGCCAGCAGCCCCACCGTCCTGCCTGTGGCGGGAGGATACTACAATGAGCAGTTCTTC. Encoded protein: CASSPTVLPVAGGYYNEQFF. The full variable domain, with the rest looked up from reference TRBV5-4 and TRBJ2-1, is ETGVTQSPTHLIKTRGQQVTLRCSSQSGHNTVSWYQQALGQGPQFIFQYYREEENGRGNFPPRFSGLQFPNYSSELNVNALELDDSALYLCASSPTVLPVAGGYYNEQFFGPGTRLTVL.

This clonotype came up many times. The chain uses TRBV9 and TRBJ2-7; 12 positions agree with TRBD2. There are 15 residues in the CDR3. Germline trimming cut 3 bases from V and 8 bases from J; bases unmatched to any gene: 9. Germline loops: CDR1 SGDLS, CDR2 YYNGEE. The CDR3 sequence is CASSARGLAGSQQYF. The CDR3 DNA reads TGTGCCAGCAGCGCAAGAGGACTAGCGGGATCTCAGCAGTACTTC. The full variable domain, rest sourced from reference TRBV9 and TRBJ2-7, is DSGVTQTPKHLITATGQRVTLRCSPRSGDLSVYWYQQSLDQGLQFLIQYYNGEERAKGNILERFSAQQFPDLHSELNLSSLELGDSALYFCASSARGLAGSQQYFGPGTRLTVT.

This clonotype was recorded a few times. The genes are TRBV7-9 and TRBJ2-1, with D perhaps matching TRBD1 (6 bases). The CDR3 runs 11 residues. Trimming removed 5 bases from V and 14 bases from J, with 13 bases in between. The germline V gene has CDR1 SEHNR and CDR2 FQNEAQ (reference sequence). The CDR3 spells CASSPQGKKFF. The CDR3 DNA follows: TGTGCCAGCAGCCCACAGGGAAAAAAGTTCTTC.

Only a few counts were recorded for this clonotype. The CDR3 here is CASSIKAHYGYTF. CDR3 DNA sequence: TGTGCCAGTAGTATAAAGGCCCATTATGGCTACACCTTC. The J gene is TRBJ1-2, the V gene TRBV19; no clear D gene. The CDR3 sequence is 13 residues long. Germline values: CDR1 LNHDA, CDR2 SQIVND (reference sequence). V gave up 2 bases and J gave up 5 bases, with 9 bases separating them.

This clonotype has ten or more counts. The chain is built from TRBV6-1 and TRBJ2-7; 9 nucleotides agree with TRBD1. The CDR3 runs to 14 residues. CDR1 is MNHNS, CDR2 SASEGT, per germline. The V and J ends lost 6 bases and 3 bases, in that order; junction bases with no gene match: 6. The CDR3 region is CASSRTGEHYEQYF. CDR3 nucleotide sequence: TGTGCCAGCAGCCGGACAGGGGAGCACTACGAGCAGTACTTC.

The genes are TRBV7-2 and TRBJ2-7; 7 nucleotides match TRBD1. The germline gives CDR1 SGHTA, CDR2 FQGNSA. V shed 8 bases, J shed 2 bases, and the junction held 12 bases outside the gene matches. The CDR3 spans 15 residues. The CDR3 DNA reads as TGTGCCAGCCGCCCCGACCCAGGGGGTCCCTACGAGCAGTACTTC. It is translated as CASRPDPGGPYEQYF.

This clonotype was observed many times. The chain joins TRBV5-1 to TRBJ2-1; 9 positions agree with TRBD2. Germline lookup yields CDR1 SGHRS and CDR2 YFSETQ. J lost 7 bases, V lost 3 bases, and 11 bases had no gene match. This CDR3 has 16 amino acids. Written as DNA, the CDR3 is TGCGCCAGCAGCTCGATGGGACTAGCCCCGGGGAATGAGCAGTTCTTC. It specifies CASSSMGLAPGNEQFF.

This clonotype has at least ten counts. The chain is built from TRBV30 and TRBJ1-4, with D unresolved. The CDR3 sequence is 14 residues long. The V end lost 4 bases, the J end lost 4 bases, and 13 bases lay between the germline ends. Germline V gives CDR1 GTSNPN, CDR2 SVGIG (reference sequence). The CDR3 DNA follows: TGTGCCTGGAACCCGACGGGCAATAATGAAAAACTGTTTTTT. Its translation is CAWNPTGNNEKLFF.

This clonotype came up many times. J is TRBJ2-5 and V is TRBV29-1; no clear D. Looked up from germline, CDR1 is SQVTM and CDR2 is ANQGSEA. With 4 bases removed from V and 3 bases from J, the gap between germline ends came to 9 bases. This CDR3 spans 12 amino acids. CDR3 loop: CSVGLVKETQYF. The DNA of the CDR3 is TGCAGCGTTGGGTTGGTAAAAGAGACCCAGTACTTC.

This clonotype has a count of ten or more. The chain uses TRBV3-1 and TRBJ1-1; D remains unclear. CDR3 length: 13 amino acids. V shed 1 base and J shed 6 bases, with 9 bases lying between them. Germline values: CDR1 LGHDT, CDR2 YNNKEL (reference sequence). DNA of the CDR3: TGTGCCAGCAGCCAAGTTCTTGGGTCTGAAGCTTTCTTT. Residues: CASSQVLGSEAFF.

The table lists this clonotype with many counts. This rearrangement joins TRBV4-1 to TRBJ1-6; unclear D gene. The CDR3 has 16 amino acids. Deletions cut 0 bases from V and 0 bases from J, with 6 bases between. CDR1 is MGHRA and CDR2 is YSYEKL in the germline V gene. CDR3 coding DNA: TGCGCCAGCAGCCAAGATCCGAGCTCCTATAATTCACCCCTCCACTTT. Its translation is CASSQDPSSYNSPLHF.

This clonotype has at least ten counts. The gene calls are TRBV3-1 and TRBJ2-7, with D possibly TRBD1 on 6 matching bases. The CDR3 has 16 residues. With 4 bases removed from V and 2 bases from J, the gap between germline ends came to 18 bases. Germline V lookup: CDR1 LGHDT, CDR2 YNNKEL (reference sequence). The CDR3 region is CASSPFAQGFTYEQYF. CDR3 nucleotides: TGTGCCAGCAGCCCATTCGCACAGGGCTTTACCTACGAGCAGTACTTC.

This clonotype was seen repeatedly, ten times or more. The chain carries TRBV4-1 and TRBJ2-1; D may be TRBD2 (6 bases). The germline V gene encodes CDR1 MGHRA and CDR2 YSYEKL. The CDR3 sequence is 18 residues long. V gave up 0 bases and J gave up 2 bases, with 17 bases separating them. The CDR3 DNA follows: TGCGCCAGCAGCCAAGATAGGGAGACGGGAGAACCCTACAATGAGCAGTTCTTC. It encodes CASSQDRETGEPYNEQFF.

This chain uses TRBV2 with TRBJ2-7; 8 bases match TRBD1. Trimming took 0 bases from V and 6 from J; bases not matched to a gene: 7. Germline CDR1 reads SNHLY; CDR2 reads FYNNEI. The CDR3 spans 15 residues. In nucleotides, the CDR3 is TGTGCCAGCAGTGAAGCGGACAGGGAATCGGGCGAGCAGTACTTC. As protein: CASSEADRESGEQYF.